These 5 T cell receptor beta chains were sequenced from one sample in a study of blood T cell repertoires in COVID-19. Method: immunoSEQ multiplex PCR; TCRdb's copy keeps in-frame clones and lacks some. The data hold approximately 330,000 clones, with roughly 90% observed a single time. The sample taken for sequencing was peripheral blood. The receptors come from a woman in her 40s with COVID-19, enrolled during active disease.

This chain uses TRBV18 with TRBJ2-7, with TRBD1 identical over 10 bases. The CDR3 is 15 amino acids. The junction had 6 bases not matched to a gene; V was cut back by 6 bases and J by 1 base. Germline V gene data show CDR1 as KGHSH and CDR2 as LQKENI. CDR3 loop: CASSGQGGVSYEQYF. The CDR3 DNA reads TGTGCCAGCTCCGGACAGGGGGGGGTATCCTACGAGCAGTACTTC.

This chain connects TRBV29-1 to TRBJ2-7; 7 bases fit TRBD1. Germline values: CDR1 SQVTM, CDR2 ANQGSEA. This CDR3 spans 11 amino acids. The junction had 10 bases not matched to a gene; V was cut back by 7 bases and J by 10 bases. Written as DNA, the CDR3 is TGCAGCGCCACAGGGGACCAGACACAGTACTTC. This translates into CSATGDQTQYF.

The chain is built from TRBV4-3 and TRBJ2-1; TRBD1 matches 8 bases. V shed 5 bases, J shed 1 base, and the junction held 4 bases outside the gene matches. Germline-derived CDR1 and CDR2 are LGHNA and YSLEER. This CDR3 is 15 amino acids long. CDR3 sequence reads: CASSVDRVSYNEQFF. The CDR3 DNA is TGCGCCAGCAGCGTGGACAGGGTGTCCTACAATGAGCAGTTCTTC.

The chain combines TRBV6-5 with TRBJ1-5; D is perhaps TRBD1 (6 bases). Trimming removed 0 bases at V and 7 bases at J, with 16 bases between. This CDR3 contains 16 residues. The germline CDR1 and CDR2 sequences are MNHEY and SVGAGI. The CDR3 DNA sequence: TGTGCCAGCAGTTACTCGTACAGGGTCGATAACCAGCCCCAGCATTTT. Its protein product is CASSYSYRVDNQPQHF.

The chain couples TRBV6-2 or TRBV6-3 to TRBJ1-1, with D perhaps TRBD1 (5 bases). V was shortened by 6 bases and J by 1 base, with 12 bases between the two germline ends. The CDR3 is made up of 14 amino acids. The germline V gene encodes CDR1 MNHEY and CDR2 SVGEGT. The DNA of the CDR3 is TGTGCCAGCAGCCAAGTCGGGGGGAACACTGAAGCTTTCTTT. This encodes CASSQVGGNTEAFF.